This T cell receptor beta chain was sequenced for a study of blood T cell repertoires in COVID-19. The wider study: T cells, B-cell-depleted T cells, or PBMCs provided the cDNA or gDNA that served as material.

Methods used by the authors: The assay estimated nucleated cells by amplifying reference gene primers. Assay: immunoSEQ multiplex PCR; the TCRdb copy retains only in-frame clones and omits some. V, J and clone size were drawn from that table, and D and trimming were deduced from the DNA. The sample has some 370,000 clones; 90% are singletons. Sequences were obtained from peripheral blood. This receptor was taken from a man between 18 and 29 years old with active or convalescent COVID-19.

In nucleotides, the CDR3 is TGTGCCAGCAGGCCAGTCATGTTCTCCTACGAGCAGTACTTC. This encodes CASRPVMFSYEQYF. The chain links TRBV7-9 to TRBJ2-7; D uncertain. The germline V gene has CDR1 SEHNR and CDR2 FQNEAQ (reference sequence). The V gene lost 6 bases and the J gene lost 0 bases, with 12 bases spanning the gap. The CDR3 covers 14 residues.